This record covers a single T cell receptor (beta chain). TCRdb itself ran the RT-PCR reads through MiXCR, one entry per CDR3 protein. This sample has about 680,000 distinct CDR3 sequences, with 12% to 15% found just once. V lost 5 bases to trimming and J lost 2 bases, with 23 bases between them. CDR3 length: 17 amino acids. CDR1 and CDR2 from the germline V gene are DFQATT and SNEGSKA (reference sequence). The chain joins TRBV20-1 to TRBJ2-3; D might be TRBD2 (7 bases). This TCR was recovered from a female donor in good health, serving as a healthy control. The material sequenced was memory CD4+ T cells from blood. CDR3 in amino acids: CSAERLSGGGFTDTQYF. The DNA for the CDR3 is TGCAGTGCTGAGAGACTATCGGGGGGCGGATTCACAGATACGCAGTATTTT.